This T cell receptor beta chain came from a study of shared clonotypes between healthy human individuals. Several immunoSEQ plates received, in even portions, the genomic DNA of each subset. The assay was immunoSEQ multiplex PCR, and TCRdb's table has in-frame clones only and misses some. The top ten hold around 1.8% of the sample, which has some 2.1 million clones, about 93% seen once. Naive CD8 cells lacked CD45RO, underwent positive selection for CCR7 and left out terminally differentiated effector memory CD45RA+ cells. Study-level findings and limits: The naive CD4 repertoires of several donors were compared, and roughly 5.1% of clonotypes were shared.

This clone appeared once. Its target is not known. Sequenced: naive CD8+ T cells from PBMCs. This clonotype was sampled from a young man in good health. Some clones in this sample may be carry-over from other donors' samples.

CDR3 residues: CASSFQGQGEQYF. The CDR3 DNA reads as TGTGCCAGCAGTTTTCAAGGACAGGGCGAGCAGTACTTC. The gene calls are TRBV27 and TRBJ2-7, with TRBD1 matching 8 bases. This CDR3 spans 13 amino acids. V dropped 3 bases and J dropped 6; count of bases not matched to a gene: 4. Germline V gene data show CDR1 as MNHEY and CDR2 as SMNVEV (reference sequence).